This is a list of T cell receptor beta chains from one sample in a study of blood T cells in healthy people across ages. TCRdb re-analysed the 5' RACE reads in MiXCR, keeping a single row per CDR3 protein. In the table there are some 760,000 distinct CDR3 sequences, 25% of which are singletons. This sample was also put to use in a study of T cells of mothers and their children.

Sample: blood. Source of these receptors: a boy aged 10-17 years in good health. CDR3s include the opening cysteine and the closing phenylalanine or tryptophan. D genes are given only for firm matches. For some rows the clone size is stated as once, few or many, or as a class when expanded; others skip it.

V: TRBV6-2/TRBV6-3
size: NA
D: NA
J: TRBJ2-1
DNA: TGTGCCAGCAGTTACTATTCGCCTTCGGATGAGCAGTTCTTC
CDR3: CASSYYSPSDEQFF

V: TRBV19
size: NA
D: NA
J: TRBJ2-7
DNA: TGTGCCAGTAGTATATCGCCCGTACCCTACTACGAGCAGTACTTC
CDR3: CASSISPVPYYEQYF

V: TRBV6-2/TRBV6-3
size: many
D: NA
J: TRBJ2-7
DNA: TGTGCCAGCAGTTCCAATGGTTACGTCGAGCAGTACTTC
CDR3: CASSSNGYVEQYF

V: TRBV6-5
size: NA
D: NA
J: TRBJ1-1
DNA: TGTGCCAGCAGTTACTCCCCGGCCAGGAAGATTGAAGCTTTCTTT
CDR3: CASSYSPARKIEAFF

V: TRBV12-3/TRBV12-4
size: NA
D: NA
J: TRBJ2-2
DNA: TGTGCCAGCAGCCCCACACGAAACACCGGGGAGCTGTTTTTT
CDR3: CASSPTRNTGELFF

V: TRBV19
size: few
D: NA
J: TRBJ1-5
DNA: TGTGCCAGTAGTATTTGGGTTCATCAGCCCCAGCATTTT
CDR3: CASSIWVHQPQHF

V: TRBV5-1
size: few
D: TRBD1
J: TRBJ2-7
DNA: TGCGCCAGCAGCTGGGGACAGAGACACTCCTACGAGCAGTACTTC
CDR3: CASSWGQRHSYEQYF

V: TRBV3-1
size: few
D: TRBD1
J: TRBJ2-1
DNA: TGTGCCAGCAGCCAAGATTTTGGGACAGGGGGTGGAGTAGCGGGGCTAAGCTCCTACAATGAGCAGTTCTTC
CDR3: CASSQDFGTGGGVAGLSSYNEQFF

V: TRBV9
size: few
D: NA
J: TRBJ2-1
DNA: TGTGCCAGCAGCGTAGAGGTTACCTACAATGAGCAGTTCTTC
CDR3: CASSVEVTYNEQFF

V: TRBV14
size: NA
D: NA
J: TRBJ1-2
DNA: TGTGCCAGCGGCCAAGATCCAGGATATGGCTACACCTTC
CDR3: CASGQDPGYGYTF

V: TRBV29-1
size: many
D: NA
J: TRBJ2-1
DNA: TGCAGCGTTAGGGCTCCATTGTCGGGCTACAATGAGCAGTTCTTC
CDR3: CSVRAPLSGYNEQFF

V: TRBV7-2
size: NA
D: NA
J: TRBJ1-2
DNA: TGTGCCAGCAGAACGACAGGCAACTATGGCTACACCTTC
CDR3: CASRTTGNYGYTF

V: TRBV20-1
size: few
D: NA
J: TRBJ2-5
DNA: TGCAGTGCTGTTGGGGAGACCCAGTACTTC
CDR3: CSAVGETQYF

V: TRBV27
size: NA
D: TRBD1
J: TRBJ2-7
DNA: TGTGCCAGCAGTACATCGACAGGGTTCAGCTACGAGCAGTACTTC
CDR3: CASSTSTGFSYEQYF

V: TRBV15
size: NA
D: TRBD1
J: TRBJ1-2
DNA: TGTGCCACCAGCGTCGGACAGGGCCGAATCTATGGCTACACCTTC
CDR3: CATSVGQGRIYGYTF